This T cell receptor (beta chain) stems from a study of cytomegalovirus exposure and HLA in healthy donors. On the study more broadly: An early release of data contained approximately 80 million unique TCRs, which came from HLA-typed donors.

Trimming took 5 bases from V and 8 from J, leaving 18 bases between them. CDR3 length: 14 residues. Per the germline V gene, CDR1 is SEHNR and CDR2 is FQNEAQ (reference sequence). Amplification used 60 Vbeta primers and 13 Jbeta primers. Assay: immunoSEQ multiplex PCR; the TCRdb copy retains only in-frame clones and omits some. The table lists roughly 31,000 clones, about 66% of them singletons, with around 40% in the top ten. The J gene is TRBJ1-2, the V gene TRBV7-9; D remains unclear. The TCR originated in a male donor in good health and CMV-seropositive. Sample: PBMCs. As DNA, the CDR3 is TGTGCCAGCAGCCAGGCGGGCCCTGGTCGGGGCTACACCTTC. This codes for CASSQAGPGRGYTF.